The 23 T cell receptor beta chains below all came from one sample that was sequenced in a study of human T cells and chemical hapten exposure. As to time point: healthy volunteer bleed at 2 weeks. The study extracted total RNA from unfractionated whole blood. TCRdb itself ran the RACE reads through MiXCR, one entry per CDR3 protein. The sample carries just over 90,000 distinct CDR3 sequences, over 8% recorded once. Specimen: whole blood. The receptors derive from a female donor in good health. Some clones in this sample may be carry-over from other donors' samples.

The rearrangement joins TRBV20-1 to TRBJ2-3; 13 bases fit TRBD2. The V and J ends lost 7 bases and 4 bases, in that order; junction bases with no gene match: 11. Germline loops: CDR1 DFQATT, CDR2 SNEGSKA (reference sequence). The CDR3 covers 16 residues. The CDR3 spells CSGRPGLAGFADTQYF. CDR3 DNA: TGCAGTGGACGGCCGGGACTAGCGGGATTCGCAGATACGCAGTATTTT.

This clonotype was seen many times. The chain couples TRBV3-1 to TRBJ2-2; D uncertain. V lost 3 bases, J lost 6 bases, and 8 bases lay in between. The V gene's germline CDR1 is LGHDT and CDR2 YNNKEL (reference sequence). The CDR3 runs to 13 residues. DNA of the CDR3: TGTGCCAGCAGCCAGATGGTTCCCGGGGAGCTGTTTTTT. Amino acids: CASSQMVPGELFF.

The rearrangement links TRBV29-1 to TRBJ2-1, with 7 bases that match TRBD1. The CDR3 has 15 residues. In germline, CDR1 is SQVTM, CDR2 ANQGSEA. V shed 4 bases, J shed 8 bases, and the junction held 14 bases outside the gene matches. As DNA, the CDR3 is TGCAGCGTTGTTCAGCAGGCCAGGGGGAAGTATGAGCAGTTCTTC. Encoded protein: CSVVQQARGKYEQFF.

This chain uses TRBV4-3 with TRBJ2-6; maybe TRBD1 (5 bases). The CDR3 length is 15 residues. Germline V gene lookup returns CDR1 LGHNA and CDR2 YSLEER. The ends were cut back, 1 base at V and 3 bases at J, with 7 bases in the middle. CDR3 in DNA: TGCGCCAGCAGCCAAGTCAGGGATGGGGCCAACGTCCTGACTTTC. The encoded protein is CASSQVRDGANVLTF.

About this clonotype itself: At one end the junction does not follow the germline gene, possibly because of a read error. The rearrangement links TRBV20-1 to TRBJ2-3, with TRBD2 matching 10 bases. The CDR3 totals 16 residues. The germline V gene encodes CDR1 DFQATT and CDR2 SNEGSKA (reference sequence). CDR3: CSVRLGLALHTDTQYF. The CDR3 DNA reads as TGCAGTGTTAGACTGGGACTAGCGCTGCACACAGATACGCAGTATTTT.

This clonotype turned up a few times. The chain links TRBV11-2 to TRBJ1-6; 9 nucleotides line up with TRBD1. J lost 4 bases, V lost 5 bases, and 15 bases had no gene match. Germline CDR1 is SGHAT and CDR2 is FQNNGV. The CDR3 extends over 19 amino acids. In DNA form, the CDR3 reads TGTGCCAGCAGCCTAACCGGGACAGGGCTCCTCTTTTATAATTCACCCCTCCACTTT. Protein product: CASSLTGTGLLFYNSPLHF.

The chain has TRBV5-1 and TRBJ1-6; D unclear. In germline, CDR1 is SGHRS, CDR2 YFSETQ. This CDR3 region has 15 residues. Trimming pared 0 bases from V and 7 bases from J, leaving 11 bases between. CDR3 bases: TGCGCCAGCAGCTTGGTGGGGAGTGAAAATTCACCCCTCCACTTT. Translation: CASSLVGSENSPLHF.

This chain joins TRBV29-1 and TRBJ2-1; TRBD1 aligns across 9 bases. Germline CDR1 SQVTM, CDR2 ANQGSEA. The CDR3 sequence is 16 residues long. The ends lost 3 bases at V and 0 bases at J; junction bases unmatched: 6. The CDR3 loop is CSVENRGRRSYNEQFF. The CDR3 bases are TGCAGCGTTGAGAACAGGGGGCGCCGCTCCTACAATGAGCAGTTCTTC.

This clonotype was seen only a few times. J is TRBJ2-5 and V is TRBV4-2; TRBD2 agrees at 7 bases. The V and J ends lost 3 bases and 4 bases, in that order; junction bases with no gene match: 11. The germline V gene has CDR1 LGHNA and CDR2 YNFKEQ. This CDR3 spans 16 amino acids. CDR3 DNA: TGTGCCAGCAGCCACGTTCTAGGGAGGGCTTTAGAGACCCAGTACTTC. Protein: CASSHVLGRALETQYF.

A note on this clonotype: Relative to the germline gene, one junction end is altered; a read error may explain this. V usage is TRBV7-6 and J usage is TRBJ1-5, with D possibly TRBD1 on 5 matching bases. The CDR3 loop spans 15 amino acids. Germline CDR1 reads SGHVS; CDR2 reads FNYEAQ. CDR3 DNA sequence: TGTGCCAGCAGCTTAGGTCAGGGTGGCAATCAGCCCCAGAATTTT. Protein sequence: CASSLGQGGNQPQNF.

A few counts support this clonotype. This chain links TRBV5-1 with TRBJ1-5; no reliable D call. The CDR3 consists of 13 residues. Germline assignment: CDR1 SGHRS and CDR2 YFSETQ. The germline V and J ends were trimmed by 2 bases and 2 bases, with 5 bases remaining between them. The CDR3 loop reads CASSFTGNQPQHF. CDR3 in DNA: TGCGCCAGCAGCTTTACAGGCAATCAGCCCCAGCATTTT.

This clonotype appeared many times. The CDR3 here is CASHSGANVLTF. DNA for the CDR3: TGTGCCAGTCACTCTGGGGCCAACGTCCTGACTTTC. The chain joins TRBV28 to TRBJ2-6; D call uncertain. In germline, CDR1 is MDHEN, CDR2 SYDVKM. The CDR3 extends over 12 amino acids. V was clipped by 9 bases and J by 0 bases, with 3 bases between them.

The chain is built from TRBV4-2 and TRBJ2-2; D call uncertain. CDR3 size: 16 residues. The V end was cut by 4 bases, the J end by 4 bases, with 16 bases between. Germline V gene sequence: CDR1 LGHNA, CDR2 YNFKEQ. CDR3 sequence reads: CASSPRPHQSTGELFF. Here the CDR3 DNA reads TGTGCCAGCAGCCCTCGGCCTCACCAGAGCACCGGGGAGCTGTTTTTT.

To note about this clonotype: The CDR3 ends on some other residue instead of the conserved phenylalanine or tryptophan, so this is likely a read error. The DNA for the CDR3 is TGTGCCAGCAGTTTTGGGGGGAATGGCTACACCTCC. This encodes CASSFGGNGYTS. The chain combines TRBV12-3 or TRBV12-4 with TRBJ1-2, with D perhaps matching TRBD1 (5 bases). The CDR3 covers 12 residues. Trimming took 3 bases from V and 6 from J, leaving 8 bases between them.

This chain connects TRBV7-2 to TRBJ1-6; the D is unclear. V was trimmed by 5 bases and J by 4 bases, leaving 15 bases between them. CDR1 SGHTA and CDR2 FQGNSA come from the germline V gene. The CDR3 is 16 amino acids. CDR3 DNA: TGTGCCAGCAGCCCGGGCTCTGCGCTATATAATTCACCCCTCCACTTT. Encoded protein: CASSPGSALYNSPLHF.

The CDR3 here is CASSLGENTGELFF. CDR3 DNA sequence: TGCGCCAGCAGCTTGGGGGAGAACACCGGGGAGCTGTTTTTT. V and J are TRBV5-1 and TRBJ2-2, with D unclear. Trimming cost V 0 bases and J 1 base, with 4 bases left between them. CDR1 SGHRS and CDR2 YFSETQ come from the germline V gene. The CDR3 length is 14 residues.

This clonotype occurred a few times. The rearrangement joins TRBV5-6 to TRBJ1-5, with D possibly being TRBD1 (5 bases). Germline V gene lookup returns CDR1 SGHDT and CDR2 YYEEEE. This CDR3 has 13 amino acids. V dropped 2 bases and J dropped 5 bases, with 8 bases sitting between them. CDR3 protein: CASSLRGYQPQHF. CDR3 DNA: TGTGCCAGCAGCTTAAGGGGCTATCAGCCCCAGCATTTT. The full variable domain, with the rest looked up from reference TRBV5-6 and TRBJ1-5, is DAGVTQSPTHLIKTRGQQVTLRCSPKSGHDTVSWYQQALGQGPQFIFQYYEEEERQRGNFPDRFSGHQFPNYSSELNVNALLLGDSALYLCASSLRGYQPQHFGDGTRLSIL.

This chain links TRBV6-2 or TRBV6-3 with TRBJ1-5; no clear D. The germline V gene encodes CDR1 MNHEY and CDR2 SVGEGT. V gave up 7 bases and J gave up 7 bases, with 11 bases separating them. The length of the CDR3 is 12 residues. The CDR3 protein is CASKSLRQPQHF. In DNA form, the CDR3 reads TGTGCCAGCAAATCTCTAAGGCAGCCCCAGCATTTT.

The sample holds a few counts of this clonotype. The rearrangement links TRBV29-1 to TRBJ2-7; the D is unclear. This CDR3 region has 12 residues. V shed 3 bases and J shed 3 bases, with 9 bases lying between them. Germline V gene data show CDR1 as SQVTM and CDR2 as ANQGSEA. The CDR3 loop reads CSVEGASYEQYF. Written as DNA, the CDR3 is TGCAGCGTTGAGGGTGCCAGCTACGAGCAGTACTTC.

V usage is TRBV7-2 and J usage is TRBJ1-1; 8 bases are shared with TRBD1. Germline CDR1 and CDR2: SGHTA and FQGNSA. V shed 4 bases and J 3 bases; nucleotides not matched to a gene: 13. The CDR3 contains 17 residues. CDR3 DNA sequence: TGTGCCAGCAGCTCAGACCCAGACAGGGGAAAGGACACTGAAGCTTTCTTT. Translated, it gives CASSSDPDRGKDTEAFF.

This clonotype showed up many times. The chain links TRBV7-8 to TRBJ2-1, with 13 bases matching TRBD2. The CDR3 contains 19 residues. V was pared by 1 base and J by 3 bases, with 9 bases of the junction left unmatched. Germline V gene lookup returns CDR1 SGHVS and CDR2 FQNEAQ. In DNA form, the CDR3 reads TGTGCCAGCAGCTTAGGGACTAGCGGGAGTCGGCCCCGCTACAATGAGCAGTTCTTC. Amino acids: CASSLGTSGSRPRYNEQFF.

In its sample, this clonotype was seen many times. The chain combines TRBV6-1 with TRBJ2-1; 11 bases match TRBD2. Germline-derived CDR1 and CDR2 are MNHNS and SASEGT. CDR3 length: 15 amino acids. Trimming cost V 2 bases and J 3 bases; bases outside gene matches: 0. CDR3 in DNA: TGTGCCAGCAGTGAACTAGCGGGAGGCTACAATGAGCAGTTCTTC. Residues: CASSELAGGYNEQFF.

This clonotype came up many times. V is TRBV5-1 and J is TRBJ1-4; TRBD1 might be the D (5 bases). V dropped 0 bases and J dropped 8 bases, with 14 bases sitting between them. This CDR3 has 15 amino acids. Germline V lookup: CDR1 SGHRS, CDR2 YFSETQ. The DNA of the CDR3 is TGCGCCAGCAGCTTGGCCCGGGACGGCGAAGAAAAACTGTTTTTT. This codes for CASSLARDGEEKLFF.